This is a list of T cell receptor beta chains from one sample in a study of graft-versus-host responses after intestinal transplantation. No antigen has been identified for these receptors. Data came from immunoSEQ multiplex PCR; TCRdb stores just in-frame clones and leaves some out. The sample shows 99,000 or so clones, about 90% of them seen only once. Sequences were derived from unstimulated CD8+ T cells sorted from spleen or lymph node cells, sampled before transplant. All receptors derive from a human donor who was the organ donor for an intestinal transplant. Each CDR3 is given with its conserved first and last residue. The D gene is left open where the match is weak. Some rows have no size entry. The others give once, few or many, or a class for an expanded clone.

J gene | clone size | V gene | D gene | CDR3 DNA | CDR3 protein
TRBJ2-2 | NA | TRBV9 | TRBD2 | TGTGCCAGCAGCGTAGGAAGCGGGAGTCTCTCCGGGGAGCTGTTTTTT | CASSVGSGSLSGELFF
TRBJ2-1 | NA | TRBV6-1 | NA | TGTGCCAGCAGTGACGTTAGCGGTAGCTCCTACAATGAGCAGTTCTTC | CASSDVSGSSYNEQFF
TRBJ1-2 | NA | TRBV29-1 | NA | TGCAGCGTTGAAGAAGAGGTAACAGGGGGCTACACCTTC | CSVEEEVTGGYTF
TRBJ2-5 | NA | TRBV7-8 | NA | TGTGCCAGCAGCGTAAGACTGAATCAAGAGACCCAGTACTTC | CASSVRLNQETQYF
TRBJ1-2 | NA | TRBV11-3 | NA | TGTGCCAGCAGCTTAGTAGGAGCGGGGGATAATGGCTACACCTTC | CASSLVGAGDNGYTF
TRBJ2-4 | NA | TRBV25-1 | NA | TGTGCCAGCAGTGAATCCAGGGGTGACATTCAGTACTTC | CASSESRGDIQYF
TRBJ2-1 | NA | TRBV25-1 | TRBD2 | TGTGCCAGCAGTGCGGGACTAGCGGGAAGGGACAATGAGCAGTTCTTC | CASSAGLAGRDNEQFF
TRBJ2-5 | NA | TRBV27 | NA | TGTGCCAGCAGTCCGAGACTACCTGCTCTTCAAGAGACCCAGTACTTC | CASSPRLPALQETQYF
TRBJ2-7 | NA | TRBV7-8 | TRBD1 | TGTGCCAGCAGCTTAGGGGCAGGGGGCACAATCTACGAGCAGTACTTC | CASSLGAGGTIYEQYF
TRBJ1-2 | NA | TRBV28 | NA | TGTGCCAGCAGCCCATCCCATGGCTACACCTTC | CASSPSHGYTF
TRBJ1-2 | NA | TRBV29-1 | NA | TGCAGCGTTGAAAGACCGGGAACCCGAAACTATGGCTACACCTTC | CSVERPGTRNYGYTF
TRBJ2-2 | NA | TRBV7-9 | NA | TGTGCCAGCAGCTCCACCAGTTCGGGGTTGGCCGGGGAGCTGTTTTTT | CASSSTSSGLAGELFF
TRBJ2-1 | NA | TRBV5-6 | TRBD2 | TGTGCCAGCAGCTTGGAGCGGGAGGGCCTCAATGAGCAGTTCTTC | CASSLEREGLNEQFF
TRBJ1-6 | NA | TRBV21-1 | NA | TGTGCCAGCACTAAGGGGGTAGTCGGTTCACCCCTCCACTTT | CASTKGVVGSPLHF
TRBJ1-2 | NA | TRBV28 | TRBD1 | TGTGCCAGCAGTTCCCCCCTAGACAGGGGCTATGGCTACACCTTC | CASSSPLDRGYGYTF
TRBJ2-7 | NA | TRBV13 | TRBD2 | TGTGCCAGCAGCTTAAAGGGACTAGCGGAATACGAGCAGTACTTC | CASSLKGLAEYEQYF
TRBJ2-7 | NA | TRBV15 | TRBD1 | TGTGCCACCAGCCTGGGACAGAATTCCTACGAGCAGTACTTC | CATSLGQNSYEQYF
TRBJ2-1 | NA | TRBV27 | NA | TGTGCCAGCAAAACCGGGACACACTCCTACAATGAGCAGTTCTTC | CASKTGTHSYNEQFF
TRBJ2-1 | NA | TRBV7-8 | NA | TGTGCCAGCAGCTTAAACCCCGATTGGAGCTCCTACAATGAGCAGTTCTTC | CASSLNPDWSSYNEQFF
TRBJ2-7 | few | TRBV29-1 | NA | TGCAGCGTTGGACCCCCGCTAGGGAGTGGGTACGAGCAGTACTTC | CSVGPPLGSGYEQYF
TRBJ2-1 | NA | TRBV9 | TRBD2 | TGTGCCAGCAGCCCACCGACTAGCGGGAGCCTGAACTACTATGAGCAGTTCTTC | CASSPPTSGSLNYYEQFF
TRBJ2-3 | NA | TRBV4-2 | TRBD2 | TGTGCCAGCAGCCAAGAGCTAGCGGGAACTTTCACAGATACGCAGTATTTT | CASSQELAGTFTDTQYF
TRBJ1-2 | NA | TRBV10-2 | NA | TGCGCCAGCACTCCACCTAGGCGCTTAAACTATGGCTACACCTTC | CASTPPRRLNYGYTF
TRBJ2-1 | NA | TRBV5-1 | NA | TGCGCCAGCGGCTTGTGGCAGGACAATGAGCAGTTCTTC | CASGLWQDNEQFF
TRBJ1-5 | few | TRBV6-1 | NA | TGTGCCAGCAGTGAAGTTGACAGTAGCAATCAGCCCCAGCATTTT | CASSEVDSSNQPQHF
TRBJ2-3 | NA | TRBV13 | TRBD2 | TGTGCCAGCAGCCCCACTCTAGCGGGGGAGGGAGATACGCAGTATTTT | CASSPTLAGEGDTQYF
TRBJ2-3 | NA | TRBV6-1 | NA | TGTGCCAGCAGTGACGGACTCGCGGCCACAGATACGCAGTATTTT | CASSDGLAATDTQYF
TRBJ2-7 | few | TRBV5-6 | NA | TGTGCCAGCAGCCCGAGGAAGGCCTACGAGCAGTACTTC | CASSPRKAYEQYF
TRBJ2-3 | NA | TRBV7-7 | NA | TGTGCTAGCAGCTTAGACGGAGCCCCCACAGATACGCAGTATTTT | CASSLDGAPTDTQYF
TRBJ2-1 | NA | TRBV25-1 | TRBD2 | TGTGCCACCTCGGGACTAGCGGGAGGCGATGAGCAGTTCTTC | CATSGLAGGDEQFF
TRBJ2-7 | NA | TRBV29-1 | NA | TGCAGCGTTGCAACAGGTACCTATTACGAGCAGTACTTC | CSVATGTYYEQYF
TRBJ2-5 | NA | TRBV4-2 | NA | TGTGCCAGCAGCCAAATGCCGAACTTACAAGAGACCCAGTACTTC | CASSQMPNLQETQYF
TRBJ2-2 | NA | TRBV5-4 | TRBD1 | TGTGCCAGCAGCTTACAGGGGGGCGGGGAGCTGTTTTTT | CASSLQGGGELFF
TRBJ1-1 | NA | TRBV6-1 | NA | TGTGCCAGCATTGTACAGGCCACTGAAGCTTTCTTT | CASIVQATEAFF
TRBJ2-5 | NA | TRBV28 | NA | TGTGCCAGCAGCCCTCCCCCGCCGGGAGAAGAGACCCAGTACTTC | CASSPPPPGEETQYF
TRBJ2-7 | NA | TRBV29-1 | NA | TGCAGCGTTGAAGAGTTGTCAGGCAGCTCCTACGAGCAGTACTTC | CSVEELSGSSYEQYF
TRBJ2-1 | NA | TRBV10-2 | NA | TGCGCCAGCAGTGAGTCGGGGGGTTTAGATGAGCAGTTCTTC | CASSESGGLDEQFF
TRBJ1-1 | few | TRBV6-5 | NA | TGTGCCAGCAGTTACGGTGCGGGAGGTGAAGCTTTCTTT | CASSYGAGGEAFF
TRBJ1-1 | NA | TRBV5-4 | NA | TGTGCCCTCAGCGAGGGAAACACTGAAGCTTTCTTT | CALSEGNTEAFF
TRBJ1-4 | NA | TRBV13 | NA | TGTGCCAGCAGTCAGACCGGGACAACTAATGAAAAACTGTTTTTT | CASSQTGTTNEKLFF
TRBJ2-3 | NA | TRBV4-1 | NA | TGCGCCAGCAGCCAAGTAGTTGCGGAAACTAGCACAGATACGCAGTATTTT | CASSQVVAETSTDTQYF
TRBJ2-1 | NA | TRBV27 | NA | TGTGCCAGCAACTTAGGCCCGGGAGAGGTCAATGAGCAGTTCTTC | CASNLGPGEVNEQFF
TRBJ2-7 | NA | TRBV5-6 | NA | TGTGCCAGCAGCTGGGGCGGGGAAGCGCAGTACTTC | CASSWGGEAQYF
TRBJ1-1 | NA | TRBV4-1 | NA | TGCGCCAGCAGCCAGATTAGACTGGGGAACACTGAAGCTTTCTTT | CASSQIRLGNTEAFF
TRBJ1-2 | NA | TRBV5-1 | NA | TGCGCCAGTCAGGGGAATGGCTACACCTTC | CASQGNGYTF
TRBJ1-2 | NA | TRBV9 | TRBD1 | TGTGCCAGCAGCCCTTACAGGGGAGCGCATGGCTACACCTTC | CASSPYRGAHGYTF
TRBJ2-7 | NA | TRBV9 | NA | TGTGCCAGCAGCGTAGCGGACAGCTCCTACGAGCAGTACTTC | CASSVADSSYEQYF